The rows below give T cell receptor beta chains drawn from one sample of a study of shared clonotypes between healthy human individuals. TCRdb keeps only in-frame clones here, not all; method: immunoSEQ multiplex PCR. The sample lists roughly 2.1 million clones, about 92% occurring once. Material: naive CD8+ T cells from PBMCs. Receptors were obtained from a man between 18 and 29 years old in good health. Some clones in this sample may be carry-over from other donors' samples. The CDR3 runs from the conserved cysteine through the conserved F or W. The D gene is left open where the match is weak. Size is stated for part of the rows, as once, few or many counts, or as a class when the clone is expanded.

J | size | V | D | CDR3 | DNA
TRBJ2-3 | NA | TRBV2 | NA | CASILSGDTDTQYF | TGTGCCAGCATACTTAGCGGAGACACAGATACGCAGTATTTT
TRBJ2-5 | NA | TRBV30 | NA | CAWRGFRFQETQYF | TGTGCCTGGAGAGGGTTTCGATTTCAAGAGACCCAGTACTTC
TRBJ1-1 | NA | TRBV10-2 | NA | CASSVAKGVGNTEAFF | TGCGCCAGCAGTGTCGCCAAAGGGGTGGGGAACACTGAAGCTTTCTTT
TRBJ2-7 | NA | TRBV7-2 | TRBD1 | CASSIRDSSYEQYF | TGTGCCAGCAGCATCCGGGACAGCTCCTACGAGCAGTACTTC
TRBJ1-3 | NA | TRBV7-6 | TRBD1 | CASVKTPTGVIHGNTIYF | TGTGCCAGCGTCAAAACGCCGACAGGGGTAATTCATGGAAACACCATATATTTT
TRBJ1-1 | few | TRBV2 | NA | CASRGTGPNTEAFF | TGTGCCAGCAGGGGCACAGGACCGAACACTGAAGCTTTCTTT
TRBJ2-7 | NA | TRBV19 | NA | CASSAGQRYEQYF | TGTGCCAGTAGTGCGGGACAGCGATACGAGCAGTACTTC
TRBJ2-5 | NA | TRBV7-9 | NA | CASSFGGGGEETQYF | TGTGCCAGCAGCTTTGGCGGAGGAGGGGAAGAGACCCAGTACTTC
TRBJ1-1 | NA | TRBV14 | NA | CASSHELTGNTEAFF | TGTGCCAGCAGCCACGAACTGACAGGGAACACTGAAGCTTTCTTT
TRBJ2-5 | once | TRBV13 | NA | CASSFRDGGETQYF | TGTGCCAGCAGCTTCCGGGACGGTGGGGAGACCCAGTACTTC
TRBJ2-7 | NA | TRBV2 | NA | CASKIGGPDEQYF | TGTGCCAGCAAGATCGGGGGGCCCGACGAGCAGTACTTC
TRBJ1-3 | NA | TRBV7-9 | NA | CASSLWGELISGNTIYF | TGTGCCAGCAGCTTATGGGGAGAACTAATCTCTGGAAACACCATATATTTT
TRBJ2-1 | NA | TRBV19 | NA | CASSLRVGIEDEQFF | TGTGCCAGTAGCCTCAGGGTAGGGATTGAGGATGAGCAGTTCTTC
TRBJ2-5 | NA | TRBV29-1 | NA | CSVQTGGLEETQYF | TGCAGCGTTCAGACCGGTGGGTTAGAAGAGACCCAGTACTTC
TRBJ1-2 | NA | TRBV7-9 | TRBD1 | CASSDSGQGINYGYTF | TGTGCCAGCAGCGACTCGGGACAGGGAATAAACTATGGCTACACCTTC